The 6 T cell receptor beta chains below were found in one sample sequenced in a study of control samples from healthy donors and cancer patients. Here immunoSEQ multiplex PCR was the method, and the copy in TCRdb shows in-frame clones only, minus some. Of roughly 69,000 clones in the sample, 83% were seen once. Sequencing used blood. The receptors were gathered from a man aged 60 to 69 in good health.

The V gene is TRBV3-1 (or the pseudogene TRBV3-2), the J gene TRBJ1-1; the D gene is possibly TRBD1 (6 bases). The ends were cut back, 3 bases at V and 4 bases at J, with 12 bases in the middle. This CDR3 is built from 14 residues. The germline V gene has CDR1 LGHDT and CDR2 YNNKEL (reference sequence). CDR3 DNA sequence: TGTGCCAGCAGCCAGGGACAATGGGGCACTGAAGCTTTCTTT. As protein: CASSQGQWGTEAFF.

This clone has only one observation. The chain combines TRBV6-4 with TRBJ1-6, with 7 bases that match TRBD1. Trimming cost V 7 bases and J 5 bases; bases outside gene matches: 8. This CDR3 is 15 amino acids long. Germline V gives CDR1 MRHNA, CDR2 SNTAGT. Here the CDR3 reads CASKQTGADNSPLHF. DNA of the CDR3: TGTGCCAGCAAACAAACAGGGGCCGATAATTCACCCCTCCACTTT.

The chain has TRBV18 and TRBJ1-2; D is unresolved. Germline CDR1 is KGHSH and CDR2 is LQKENI. The CDR3 has 11 amino acids. Trimming removed 3 bases at V and 6 bases at J, with 5 bases between. The CDR3 protein is CASSPGDGYTF. In nucleotides, the CDR3 is TGTGCCAGCTCACCTGGGGATGGCTACACCTTC.

The chain uses TRBV9 and TRBJ2-7, with D possibly matching TRBD2 (5 bases). The CDR3 spans 20 residues. Germline CDR1 SGDLS, CDR2 YYNGEE. V lost 0 bases, J lost 3 bases, and 28 bases lay in between. In nucleotides, the CDR3 is TGTGCCAGCAGCGTAGGTCTCCCCTTATTTCTCGAGGACTTAGTCTACGAGCAGTACTTC. This gives the protein CASSVGLPLFLEDLVYEQYF.

The chain uses TRBV11-3 and TRBJ2-1; TRBD1 aligns across 9 bases. The CDR3 extends over 14 amino acids. Germline V gene lookup returns CDR1 SGHNT and CDR2 YENEEA. The J segment lost 10 bases and the V segment lost 5 bases, leaving 9 bases of the junction unmatched. The CDR3 sequence is CASSPGQGKGEQFF. CDR3 DNA: TGTGCCAGCAGCCCGGGACAGGGTAAGGGGGAGCAGTTCTTC.

This chain uses TRBV6-5 with TRBJ2-3; tentative D call: TRBD2 (5 bases). V gave up 6 bases and J gave up 2 bases, with 12 bases separating them. CDR1 and CDR2 from the germline V gene are MNHEY and SVGAGI. This CDR3 contains 14 residues. This chain's CDR3 is CASRRVGLTDTQYF. In DNA, the CDR3 is TGTGCCAGCAGGAGGGTTGGGCTCACAGATACGCAGTATTTT.